The 21 T cell receptor beta chains listed next were all sequenced from one sample in a study of blood T cell repertoires in COVID-19. The table came from immunoSEQ multiplex PCR; TCRdb's copy has only in-frame clones and leaves some out. The sample shows about 380,000 clones, around 85% of them seen only once. Material for sequencing was peripheral blood. Source of these receptors: a young woman with acute or convalescent COVID-19.

The CDR3 DNA sequence: TGCGCCAGCAGCTCGGGGCGGGACAGGCAAGAGACCCAGTACTTC. Amino acids: CASSSGRDRQETQYF. The chain has TRBV5-1 and TRBJ2-5; TRBD1 aligns across 8 bases. The germline V gene encodes CDR1 SGHRS and CDR2 YFSETQ. The CDR3 sequence is 15 residues long. The junction had 6 bases not matched to a gene; V was cut back by 3 bases and J by 2 bases.

The chain joins TRBV2 to TRBJ1-2, with D perhaps TRBD1 (5 bases). This CDR3 contains 14 residues. V lost 4 bases to trimming and J lost 4 bases, with 13 bases between them. CDR1 is SNHLY, CDR2 FYNNEI, per germline. CDR3 sequence reads: CASSGEGSLYGYTF. CDR3 DNA: TGTGCCAGCAGTGGGGAGGGGTCCCTCTATGGCTACACCTTC.

The chain combines TRBV19 with TRBJ2-7; 10 bases are a match to TRBD1. Germline CDR1 is LNHDA and CDR2 is SQIVND (reference sequence). The CDR3 is 14 amino acids. Trimming at V came to 7 bases and at J to 3 bases, leaving 6 bases not matched to a gene. The CDR3 DNA is TGTGCCAGTAACCGGGGGACAGGGGACTACGAGCAGTACTTC. It encodes CASNRGTGDYEQYF. The full variable domain, rest sourced from reference TRBV19 and TRBJ2-7, is DGGITQSPKYLFRKEGQNVTLSCEQNLNHDAMYWYRQDPGQGLRLIYYSQIVNDFQKGDIAEGYSVSREKKESFPLTVTSAQKNPTAFYLCASNRGTGDYEQYFGPGTRLTVT.

The rearrangement uses TRBV5-8 and TRBJ2-3; 8 bases agree with TRBD1. Germline CDR1 reads SGHTS; CDR2 reads YDEGEE. The CDR3 runs 16 residues. V gave up 9 bases and J gave up 6 bases; unmatched junction bases: 18. The chain's CDR3 is CANKLGQGAVTDTQYF. CDR3 DNA: TGTGCCAACAAGCTCGGGCAGGGGGCCGTAACGGATACGCAGTATTTT. Combining the CDR3 with reference TRBV5-8 and TRBJ2-3 gives the whole variable domain EAGVTQSPTHLIKTRGQQATLRCSPISGHTSVYWYQQALGLGLQFLLWYDEGEERNRGNFPPRFSGRQFPNYSSELNVNALELEDSALYLCANKLGQGAVTDTQYFGPGTRLTVL.

The J gene is TRBJ1-4, the V gene TRBV19; TRBD1 agrees at 9 bases. V dropped 7 bases and J dropped 6; count of bases not matched to a gene: 12. CDR1 LNHDA and CDR2 SQIVND come from the germline V gene (reference sequence). The CDR3 consists of 16 residues. The CDR3 region is CASTIFWTGDDEKLFF. CDR3 nucleotides: TGTGCCAGTACGATCTTCTGGACAGGGGACGATGAAAAACTGTTTTTT.

V and J are TRBV14 and TRBJ1-2; possible D gene TRBD1, 5 bases. Per the germline V gene, CDR1 is SGHDN and CDR2 is FVKESK. Trimming shortened V by 4 bases and J by 4 bases, and 16 bases separated the two germline ends. The CDR3 is 15 residues long. CDR3 nucleotide sequence: TGTGCCAGCAGCCCCTCCTATGCGGGGGGCTATGGCTACACCTTC. It translates to CASSPSYAGGYGYTF.

The chain has TRBV19 and TRBJ2-3; a possible D gene is TRBD2 (5 bases). V dropped 2 bases and J dropped 6 bases, with 12 bases sitting between them. This CDR3 is 14 amino acids long. Germline V gives CDR1 LNHDA, CDR2 SQIVND (reference sequence). This chain's CDR3 is CASSIIGVPDTQYF. The CDR3 DNA reads TGTGCCAGTAGTATAATCGGGGTCCCGGATACGCAGTATTTT.

The CDR3 DNA sequence: TGTGCCAGCAGCTTTGCGGACAAGTGGGATCCCTGTGACGATCAGCCCCAGCATTTT. It codes for CASSFADKWDPCDDQPQHF. The rearrangement uses TRBV12-1 and TRBJ1-5; TRBD1, as called in the table, went unchecked against the DNA. TRBV12-1 is shown as a pseudogene. The length of the CDR3 is 19 residues.

The genes are TRBV6-1 and TRBJ2-7; the match to TRBD2 covers 7 bases. V dropped 1 base and J dropped 6; count of bases not matched to a gene: 9. This CDR3 region has 15 residues. The germline V gene has CDR1 MNHNS and CDR2 SASEGT. The CDR3 sequence: CASSEGSGILREQYF. In DNA, the CDR3 is TGTGCCAGCAGTGAAGGGAGCGGGATTCTACGCGAGCAGTACTTC.

The chain combines TRBV29-1 with TRBJ2-7, with D possibly TRBD1 on 7 matching bases. The V gene lost 4 bases and the J gene lost 3 bases, with 16 bases spanning the gap. The CDR3 covers 14 residues. Germline V gives CDR1 SQVTM, CDR2 ANQGSEA. CDR3 residues: CSVAPGGIVYEQYF. The CDR3 DNA sequence: TGCAGCGTTGCTCCAGGGGGGATAGTCTACGAGCAGTACTTC.

The chain couples TRBV5-1 to TRBJ2-1; D might be TRBD1 (5 bases). Trimming pared 0 bases from V and 5 bases from J, leaving 12 bases between. Germline V CDR1 and CDR2: SGHRS, YFSETQ. This CDR3 contains 15 residues. CDR3 nucleotide sequence: TGCGCCAGCAGCTTGGTACAGGTGGCACACAATGAGCAGTTCTTC. Amino acid sequence: CASSLVQVAHNEQFF.

The chain has TRBV30 and TRBJ1-3; tentative D call: TRBD1 (6 bases). With 3 bases removed from V and 0 bases from J, the gap between germline ends came to 12 bases. CDR1 and CDR2 from the germline V gene are GTSNPN and SVGIG (reference sequence). The CDR3 is made up of 15 amino acids. The CDR3 sequence: CAWRDTGSSGNTIYF. The CDR3 DNA reads TGTGCCTGGAGGGATACAGGGAGCTCTGGAAACACCATATATTTT. Complete variable domain (other parts from reference TRBV30 and TRBJ1-3): SQTIHQWPATLVQPVGSPLSLECTVEGTSNPNLYWYRQAAGRGLQLLFYSVGIGQISSEVPQNLSASRPQDRQFILSSKKLLLSDSGFYLCAWRDTGSSGNTIYFGEGSWLTVV.

This clone was found a few times. The CDR3 region has the DNA TGTGCCAGTAGTCCGTGGACAGTTTCCTACGAGCAGTACTTC. This sequence encodes CASSPWTVSYEQYF. The chain carries TRBV19 and TRBJ2-7; D is possibly TRBD1 (6 bases). Trimming took 5 bases from V and 1 from J, leaving 12 bases between them. Per the germline V gene, CDR1 is LNHDA and CDR2 is SQIVND (reference sequence). The CDR3 sequence is 14 residues long. Full variable domain (remainder filled in from reference TRBV19 and TRBJ2-7): DGGITQSPKYLFRKEGQNVTLSCEQNLNHDAMYWYRQDPGQGLRLIYYSQIVNDFQKGDIAEGYSVSREKKESFPLTVTSAQKNPTAFYLCASSPWTVSYEQYFGPGTRLTVT.

This clone was seen more than once but under ten times. The J gene is TRBJ2-1, the V gene TRBV28, with 10 bases lining up with TRBD2. V lost 6 bases to trimming and J lost 6 bases; unmatched junction nucleotides: 11. Germline CDR1 is MDHEN and CDR2 is SYDVKM. The CDR3 is 16 residues long. The CDR3 DNA is TGTGCCAGCAGATCCGGGACTAGCGATCACTTCAATGAGCAGTTCTTC. This codes for CASRSGTSDHFNEQFF.

This clone was counted a few times. V gene TRBV27 combines with J gene TRBJ1-1; a weak D match, TRBD1 (5 bases). The ends were cut back, 3 bases at V and 1 base at J, with 12 bases in the middle. Germline V gives CDR1 MNHEY, CDR2 SMNVEV (reference sequence). CDR3 length: 15 amino acids. The DNA for the CDR3 is TGTGCCAGCAGTTTTGCGACCGGGGGGAACACTGAAGCTTTCTTT. It is translated as CASSFATGGNTEAFF.

This chain links TRBV5-1 with TRBJ1-3, with TRBD1 matching 9 bases. The junction had 10 bases not matched to a gene; V was cut back by 4 bases and J by 8 bases. The CDR3 runs to 15 residues. CDR1 and CDR2 (germline): SGHRS, YFSETQ. The CDR3 bases are TGCGCCAGCAGCCCGGGGACAGGGAGGGCGGACACCATATATTTT. It yields the protein CASSPGTGRADTIYF.

V and J are TRBV29-1 and TRBJ1-1; TRBD1 might be the D (5 bases). In germline, CDR1 is SQVTM, CDR2 ANQGSEA. CDR3 size: 15 residues. Trimming stripped 6 bases from V and 1 base from J, with 18 bases between. This chain's CDR3 is CSVYGLGAPNTEAFF. CDR3 sequence (DNA): TGCAGCGTATATGGGCTAGGGGCGCCGAACACTGAAGCTTTCTTT.

V and J are TRBV5-1 and TRBJ2-3, with D maybe TRBD2 (6 bases). Trimming took 1 base from V and 2 from J, leaving 11 bases between them. The length of the CDR3 is 15 residues. Per the germline V gene, CDR1 is SGHRS and CDR2 is YFSETQ. The CDR3 protein is CASSLNGGYTDTQYF. The CDR3 DNA reads as TGCGCCAGCAGCTTGAATGGAGGGTACACAGATACGCAGTATTTT.

The chain uses TRBV7-2 and TRBJ1-6; D gene unclear. The germline V and J ends were trimmed by 3 bases and 7 bases, with 7 bases remaining between them. The CDR3 sequence is 13 residues long. Per germline, CDR1 SGHTA and CDR2 FQGNSA. CDR3 region: CASSFPGNSPLHF. The CDR3 region has the DNA TGTGCCAGCAGCTTTCCCGGGAATTCACCCCTCCACTTT. The whole variable domain, remainder taken from reference TRBV7-2 and TRBJ1-6, is GAGVSQSPSNKVTEKGKDVELRCDPISGHTALYWYRQSLGQGLEFLIYFQGNSAPDKSGLPSDRFSAERTGGSVSTLTIQRTQQEDSAVYLCASSFPGNSPLHFGNGTRLTVT.

This sequence joins TRBV5-4 and TRBJ1-6, with 7 bases matching TRBD1. Germline V gene data show CDR1 as SGHNT and CDR2 as YYREEE (reference sequence). The CDR3 consists of 16 residues. Germline trimming cut 2 bases from V and 5 bases from J; bases unmatched to any gene: 7. The DNA for the CDR3 is TGTGCCAGCAGCTTCTTTATGACAGGGAATAATTCACCCCTCCACTTT. It is translated as CASSFFMTGNNSPLHF.

The J gene is TRBJ2-7, the V gene TRBV5-1; D uncertain. Trimming removed 0 bases from V and 0 bases from J, with 7 bases in between. Germline CDR1 and CDR2: SGHRS and YFSETQ. The CDR3 has 14 amino acids. CDR3 DNA: TGCGCCAGCAGCTTGGTAGCCGACTCCTACGAGCAGTACTTC. Encoded protein: CASSLVADSYEQYF. Based on the CDR3 plus reference TRBV5-1 and TRBJ2-7, the full variable domain is KAGVTQTPRYLIKTRGQQVTLSCSPISGHRSVSWYQQTPGQGLQFLFEYFSETQRNKGNFPGRFSGRQFSNSRSEMNVSTLELGDSALYLCASSLVADSYEQYFGPGTRLTVT.